There are many counts of the clone carrying this TCR beta chain. Its target is unknown. The source of the sample is a study of response to subunit inactivated influenza vaccine. Study outcomes and limitations: Researchers suggested that each seasonal influenza vaccination recruits few new T cells.

Germline CDR1 reads SGHVS; CDR2 reads FNYEAQ. Trimming took off 1 base at V and 0 bases at J, with 10 bases between the two ends. The CDR3 loop spans 15 amino acids. Via MiXCR, TCRdb re-called the RT-PCR reads, giving one row per CDR3 protein. The table lists around 190,000 distinct CDR3 sequences, approximately 15% of them singletons. The specimen comprised CD8+ T cells sorted from PBMCs, sampled roughly 5 days after vaccination. This chain links TRBV7-6 with TRBJ2-7; D gene uncertain. The clonotype was recovered from a middle-aged man who received an inactivated influenza vaccine. CDR3 sequence (DNA): TGTGCCAGCAGCTTAGAGCAAGCAAGCTCCTACGAGCAGTACTTC. This translates into CASSLEQASSYEQYF.